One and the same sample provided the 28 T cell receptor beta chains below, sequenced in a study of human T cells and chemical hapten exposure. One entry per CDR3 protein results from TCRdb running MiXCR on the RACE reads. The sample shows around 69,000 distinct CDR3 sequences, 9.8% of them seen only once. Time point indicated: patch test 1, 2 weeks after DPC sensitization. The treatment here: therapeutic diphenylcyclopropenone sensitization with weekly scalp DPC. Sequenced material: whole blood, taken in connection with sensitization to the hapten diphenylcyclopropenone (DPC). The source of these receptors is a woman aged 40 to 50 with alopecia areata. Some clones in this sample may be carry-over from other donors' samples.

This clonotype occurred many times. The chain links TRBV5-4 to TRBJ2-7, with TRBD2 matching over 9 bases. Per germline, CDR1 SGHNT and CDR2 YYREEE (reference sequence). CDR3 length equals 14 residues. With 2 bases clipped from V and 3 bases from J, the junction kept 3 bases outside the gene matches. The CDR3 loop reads CASSLRAGGYEQYF. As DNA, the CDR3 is TGTGCCAGCAGCTTAAGAGCGGGGGGCTACGAGCAGTACTTC.

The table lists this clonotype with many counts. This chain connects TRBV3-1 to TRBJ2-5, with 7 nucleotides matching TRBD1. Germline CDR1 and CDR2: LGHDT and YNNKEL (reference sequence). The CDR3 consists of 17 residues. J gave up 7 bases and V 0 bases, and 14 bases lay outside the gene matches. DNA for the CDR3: TGTGCCAGCAGCCAAGAGATGGCCGGACAGGCCTGGGGGACCCAGTACTTC. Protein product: CASSQEMAGQAWGTQYF.

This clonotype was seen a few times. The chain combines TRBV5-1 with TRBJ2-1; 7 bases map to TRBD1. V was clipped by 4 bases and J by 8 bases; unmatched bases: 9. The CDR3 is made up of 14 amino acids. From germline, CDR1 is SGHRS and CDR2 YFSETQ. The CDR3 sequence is CASSMGQSSHEQFF. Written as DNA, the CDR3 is TGCGCCAGCAGCATGGGACAGTCTAGCCATGAGCAGTTCTTC.

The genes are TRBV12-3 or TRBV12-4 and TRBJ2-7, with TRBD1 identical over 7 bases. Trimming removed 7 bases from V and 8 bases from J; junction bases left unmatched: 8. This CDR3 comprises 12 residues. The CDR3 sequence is CASTLGQDQQYF. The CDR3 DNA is TGTGCCAGCACCCTCGGACAGGACCAGCAGTACTTC.

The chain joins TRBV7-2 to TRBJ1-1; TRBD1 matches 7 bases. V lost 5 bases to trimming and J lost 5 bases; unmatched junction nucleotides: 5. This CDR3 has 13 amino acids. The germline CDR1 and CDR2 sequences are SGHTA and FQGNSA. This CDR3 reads CASSRQGRTEAFF. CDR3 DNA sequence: TGTGCCAGCAGCCGACAGGGTAGAACTGAAGCTTTCTTT.

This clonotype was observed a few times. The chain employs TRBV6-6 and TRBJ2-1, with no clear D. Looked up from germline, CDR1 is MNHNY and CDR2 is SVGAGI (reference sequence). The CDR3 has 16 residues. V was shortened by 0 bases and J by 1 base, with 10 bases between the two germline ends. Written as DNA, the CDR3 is TGTGCCAGCAGTTACTCCGGAGCGCAATCCTACAATGAGCAGTTCTTC. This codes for CASSYSGAQSYNEQFF.

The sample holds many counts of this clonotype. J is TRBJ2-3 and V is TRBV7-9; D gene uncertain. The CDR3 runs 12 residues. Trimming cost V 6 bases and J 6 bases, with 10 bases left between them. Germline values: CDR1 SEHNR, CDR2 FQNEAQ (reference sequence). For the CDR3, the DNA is TGTGCCAGCAGTCCCAGTAAGGATACGCAGTATTTT. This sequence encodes CASSPSKDTQYF.

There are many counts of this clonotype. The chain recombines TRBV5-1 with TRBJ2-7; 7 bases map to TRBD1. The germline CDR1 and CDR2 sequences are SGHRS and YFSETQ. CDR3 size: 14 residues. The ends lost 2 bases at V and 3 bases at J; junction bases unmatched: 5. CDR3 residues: CASSLEGAGYEQYF. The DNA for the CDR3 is TGCGCCAGCAGCTTAGAGGGGGCAGGCTACGAGCAGTACTTC. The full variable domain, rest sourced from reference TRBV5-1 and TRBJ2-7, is KAGVTQTPRYLIKTRGQQVTLSCSPISGHRSVSWYQQTPGQGLQFLFEYFSETQRNKGNFPGRFSGRQFSNSRSEMNVSTLELGDSALYLCASSLEGAGYEQYFGPGTRLTVT.

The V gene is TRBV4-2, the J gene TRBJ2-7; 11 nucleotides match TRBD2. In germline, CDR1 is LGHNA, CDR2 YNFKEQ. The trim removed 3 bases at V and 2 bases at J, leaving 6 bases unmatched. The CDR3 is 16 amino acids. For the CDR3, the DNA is TGTGCCAGCAGCCAGGAGAGTAGCGGGGGGGCCTACGAGCAGTACTTC. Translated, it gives CASSQESSGGAYEQYF.

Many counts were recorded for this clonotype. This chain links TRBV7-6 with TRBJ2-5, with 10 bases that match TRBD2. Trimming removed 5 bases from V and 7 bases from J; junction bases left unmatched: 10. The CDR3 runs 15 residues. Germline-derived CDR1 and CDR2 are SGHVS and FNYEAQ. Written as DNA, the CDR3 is TGTGCCAGCAGCCGTCCCGGGACTAGCGCTCTGACCCAGTACTTC. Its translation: CASSRPGTSALTQYF. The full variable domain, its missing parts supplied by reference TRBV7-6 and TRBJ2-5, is GAGVSQSPRYKVTKRGQDVALRCDPISGHVSLYWYRQALGQGPEFLTYFNYEAQQDKSGLPNDRFSAERPEGSISTLTIQRTEQRDSAMYRCASSRPGTSALTQYFGPGTRLLVL.

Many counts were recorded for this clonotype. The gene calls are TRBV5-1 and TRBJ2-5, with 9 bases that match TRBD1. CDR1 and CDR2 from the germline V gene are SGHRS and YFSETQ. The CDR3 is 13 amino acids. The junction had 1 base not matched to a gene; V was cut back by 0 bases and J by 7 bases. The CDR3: CASSLGQGVTQYF. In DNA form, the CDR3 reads TGCGCCAGCAGCTTGGGACAGGGGGTGACCCAGTACTTC.

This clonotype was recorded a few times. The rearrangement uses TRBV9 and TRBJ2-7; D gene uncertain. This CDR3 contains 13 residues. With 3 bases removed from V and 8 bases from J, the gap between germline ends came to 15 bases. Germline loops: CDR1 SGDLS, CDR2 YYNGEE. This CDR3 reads CASSADGSLKQYF. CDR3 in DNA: TGTGCCAGCAGCGCGGACGGATCGCTGAAGCAGTACTTC.

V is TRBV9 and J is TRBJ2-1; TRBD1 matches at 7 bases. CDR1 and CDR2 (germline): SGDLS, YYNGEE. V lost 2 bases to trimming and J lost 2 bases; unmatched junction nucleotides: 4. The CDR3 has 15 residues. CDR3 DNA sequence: TGTGCCAGCAGCGTGTTGGGACAGACCTACAATGAGCAGTTCTTC. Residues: CASSVLGQTYNEQFF.

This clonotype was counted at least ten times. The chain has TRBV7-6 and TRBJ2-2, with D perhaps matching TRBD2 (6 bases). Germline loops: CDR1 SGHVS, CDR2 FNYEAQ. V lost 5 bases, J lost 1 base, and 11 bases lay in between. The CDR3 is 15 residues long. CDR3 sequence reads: CASSRGTKNTGELFF. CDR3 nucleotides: TGTGCCAGCAGCCGCGGGACCAAGAACACCGGGGAGCTGTTTTTT.

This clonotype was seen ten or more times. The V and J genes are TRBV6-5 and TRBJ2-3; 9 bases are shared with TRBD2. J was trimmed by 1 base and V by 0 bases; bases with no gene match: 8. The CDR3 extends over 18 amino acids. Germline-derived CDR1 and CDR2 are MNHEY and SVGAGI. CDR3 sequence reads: CASSYSANSGGRTDTQYF. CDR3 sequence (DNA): TGTGCCAGCAGTTACTCCGCGAATAGCGGGGGCCGCACAGATACGCAGTATTTT.

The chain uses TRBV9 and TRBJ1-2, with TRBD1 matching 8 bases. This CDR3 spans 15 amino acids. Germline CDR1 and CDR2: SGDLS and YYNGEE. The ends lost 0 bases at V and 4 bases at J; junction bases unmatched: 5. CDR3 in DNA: TGTGCCAGCAGCGTAGAGGGACAGGCAGGCTATGGCTACACCTTC. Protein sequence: CASSVEGQAGYGYTF.

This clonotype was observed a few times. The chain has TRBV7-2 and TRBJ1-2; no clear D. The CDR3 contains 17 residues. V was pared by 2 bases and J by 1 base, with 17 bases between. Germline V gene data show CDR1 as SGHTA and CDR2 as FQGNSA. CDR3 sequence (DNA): TGTGCCAGCAGCTTAAGGGCAGCCGCTTCTATTAACTATGGCTACACCTTC. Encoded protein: CASSLRAAASINYGYTF.

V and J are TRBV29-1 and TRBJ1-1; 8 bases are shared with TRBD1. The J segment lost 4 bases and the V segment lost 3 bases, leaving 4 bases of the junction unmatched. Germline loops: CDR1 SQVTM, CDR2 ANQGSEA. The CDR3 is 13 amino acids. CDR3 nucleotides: TGCAGCGTTGAGACAGGGGAGGGCACTGAAGCTTTCTTT. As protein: CSVETGEGTEAFF.

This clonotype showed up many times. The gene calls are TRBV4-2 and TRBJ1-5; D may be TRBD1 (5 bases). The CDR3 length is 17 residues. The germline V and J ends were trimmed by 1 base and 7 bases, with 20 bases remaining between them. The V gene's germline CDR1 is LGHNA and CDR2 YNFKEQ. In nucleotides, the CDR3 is TGTGCCAGCAGCCAAGTGTCAGGTCAAACATGGGGGCAGCCCCAGCATTTT. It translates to CASSQVSGQTWGQPQHF.

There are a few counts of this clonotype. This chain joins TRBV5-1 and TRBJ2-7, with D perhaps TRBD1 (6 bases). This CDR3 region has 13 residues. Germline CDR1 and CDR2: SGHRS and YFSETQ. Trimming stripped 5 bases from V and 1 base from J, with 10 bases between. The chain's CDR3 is CASRTGGSYEQYF. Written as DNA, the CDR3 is TGCGCCAGCAGGACAGGAGGTTCCTACGAGCAGTACTTC.

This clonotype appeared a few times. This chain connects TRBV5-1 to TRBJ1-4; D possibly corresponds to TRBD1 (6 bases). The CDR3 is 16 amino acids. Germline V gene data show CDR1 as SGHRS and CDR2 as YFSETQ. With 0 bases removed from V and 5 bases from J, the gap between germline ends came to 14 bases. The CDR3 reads CASSLVAQGANEKLFF. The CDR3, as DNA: TGCGCCAGCAGCTTGGTGGCACAGGGAGCGAATGAAAAACTGTTTTTT.

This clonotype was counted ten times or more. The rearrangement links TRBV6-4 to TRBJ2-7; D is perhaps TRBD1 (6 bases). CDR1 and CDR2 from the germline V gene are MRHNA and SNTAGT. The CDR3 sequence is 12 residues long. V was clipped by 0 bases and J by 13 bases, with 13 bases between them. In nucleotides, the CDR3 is TGTGCCAGCAGTGACTCGACAGGAAGGCCATACTTC. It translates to CASSDSTGRPYF.

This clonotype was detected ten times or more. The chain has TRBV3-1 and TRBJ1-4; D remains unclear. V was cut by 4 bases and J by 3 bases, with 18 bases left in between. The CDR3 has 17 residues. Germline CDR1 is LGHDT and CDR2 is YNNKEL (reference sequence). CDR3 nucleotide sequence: TGTGCCAGCAGCCGTCGGACTGCTCAGGAGGCTAATGAAAAACTGTTTTTT. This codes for CASSRRTAQEANEKLFF.

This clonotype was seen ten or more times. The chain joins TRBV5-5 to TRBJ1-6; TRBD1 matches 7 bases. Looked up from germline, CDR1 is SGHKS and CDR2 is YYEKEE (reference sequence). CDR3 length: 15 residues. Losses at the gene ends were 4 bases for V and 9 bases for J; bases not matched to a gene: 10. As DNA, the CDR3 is TGTGCCAGCAGCGCCCGACAGGGAAGAGGTTCACCCCTCCACTTT. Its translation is CASSARQGRGSPLHF.

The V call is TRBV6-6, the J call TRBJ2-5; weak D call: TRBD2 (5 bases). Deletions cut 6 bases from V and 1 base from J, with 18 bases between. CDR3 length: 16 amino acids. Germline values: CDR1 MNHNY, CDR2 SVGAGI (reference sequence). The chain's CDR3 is CASRDRVGRGQETQYF. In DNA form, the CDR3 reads TGTGCCAGCAGGGACCGAGTAGGTCGGGGCCAAGAGACCCAGTACTTC.

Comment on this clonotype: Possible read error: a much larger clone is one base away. The CDR3 is CASSFGRKLFF. The CDR3, as DNA: TGTGCCAGCAGTTTTGGGCGGAAGCTGTTTTTT. The rearrangement joins TRBV27 to TRBJ2-2, with no clear D. The CDR3 is made up of 11 amino acids. Deletions cut 3 bases from V and 12 bases from J, with 8 bases between. Germline V gene lookup returns CDR1 MNHEY and CDR2 SMNVEV (reference sequence).

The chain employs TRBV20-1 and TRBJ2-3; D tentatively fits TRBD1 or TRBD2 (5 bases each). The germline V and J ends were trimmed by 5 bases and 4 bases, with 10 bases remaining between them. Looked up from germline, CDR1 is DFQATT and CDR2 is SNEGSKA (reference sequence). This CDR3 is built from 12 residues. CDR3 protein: CSAGGPSDTQYF. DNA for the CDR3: TGCAGTGCTGGGGGACCCTCAGATACGCAGTATTTT.

CDR3: CASSPQSRSYNEQFF. For the CDR3, the DNA is TGTGCCAGCAGTCCGCAGAGCCGAAGCTACAATGAGCAGTTCTTC. The rearrangement links TRBV28 to TRBJ2-1; D is unresolved. V lost 5 bases to trimming and J lost 3 bases, with 14 bases between them. This CDR3 is built from 15 residues. CDR1 MDHEN and CDR2 SYDVKM come from the germline V gene.